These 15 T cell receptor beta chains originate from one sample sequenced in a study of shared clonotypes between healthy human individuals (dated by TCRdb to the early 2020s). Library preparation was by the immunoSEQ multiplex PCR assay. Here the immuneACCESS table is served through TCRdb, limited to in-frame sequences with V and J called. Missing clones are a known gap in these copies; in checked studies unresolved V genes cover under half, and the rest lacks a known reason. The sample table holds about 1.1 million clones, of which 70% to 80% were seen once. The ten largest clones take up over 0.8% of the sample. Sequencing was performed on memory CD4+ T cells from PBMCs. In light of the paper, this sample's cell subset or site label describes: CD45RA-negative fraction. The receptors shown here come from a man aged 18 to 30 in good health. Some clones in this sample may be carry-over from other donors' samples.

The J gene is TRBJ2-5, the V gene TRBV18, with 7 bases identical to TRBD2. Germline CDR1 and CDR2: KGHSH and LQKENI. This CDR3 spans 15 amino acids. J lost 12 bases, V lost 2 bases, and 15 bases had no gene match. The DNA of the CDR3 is TGTGCCAGCTCACCAAACCGTCAGACTAGCCACCAGGAGTACTTC. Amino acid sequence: CASSPNRQTSHQEYF. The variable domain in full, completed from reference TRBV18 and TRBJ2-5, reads NAGVMQNPRHLVRRRGQEARLRCSPMKGHSHVYWYRQLPEEGLKFMVYLQKENIIDESGMPKERFSAEFPKEGPSILRIQQVVRGDSAAYFCASSPNRQTSHQEYFGPGTRLLVL.

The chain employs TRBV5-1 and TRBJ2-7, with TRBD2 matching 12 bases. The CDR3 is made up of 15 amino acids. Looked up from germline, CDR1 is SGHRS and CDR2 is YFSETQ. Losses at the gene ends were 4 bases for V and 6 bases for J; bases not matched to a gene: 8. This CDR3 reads CASSPGLAGSGEQYF. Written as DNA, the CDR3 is TGCGCCAGCAGCCCTGGACTAGCGGGAAGCGGCGAGCAGTACTTC.

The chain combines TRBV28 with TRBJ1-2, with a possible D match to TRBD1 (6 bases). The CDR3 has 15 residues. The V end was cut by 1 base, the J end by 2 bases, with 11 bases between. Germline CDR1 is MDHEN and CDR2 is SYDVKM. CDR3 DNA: TGTGCCAGCAGTTTATTGGGGGGCGCAAACTATGGCTACACCTTC. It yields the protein CASSLLGGANYGYTF.

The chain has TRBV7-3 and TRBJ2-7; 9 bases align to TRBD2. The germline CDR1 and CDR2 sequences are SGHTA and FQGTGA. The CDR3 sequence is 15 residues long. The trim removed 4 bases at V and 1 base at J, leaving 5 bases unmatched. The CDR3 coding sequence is TGTGCCAGCAGCTCCCAGCGGGGGGATTCCTACGAGCAGTACTTC. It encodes CASSSQRGDSYEQYF.

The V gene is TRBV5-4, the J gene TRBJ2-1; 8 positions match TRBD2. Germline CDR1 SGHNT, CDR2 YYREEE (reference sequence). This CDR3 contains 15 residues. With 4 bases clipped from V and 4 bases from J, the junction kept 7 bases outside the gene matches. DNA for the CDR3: TGTGCCAGCAGCCCCCCGGGGGGGGGATACAATGAGCAGTTCTTC. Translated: CASSPPGGGYNEQFF. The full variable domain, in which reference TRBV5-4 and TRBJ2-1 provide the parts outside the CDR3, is ETGVTQSPTHLIKTRGQQVTLRCSSQSGHNTVSWYQQALGQGPQFIFQYYREEENGRGNFPPRFSGLQFPNYSSELNVNALELDDSALYLCASSPPGGGYNEQFFGPGTRLTVL.

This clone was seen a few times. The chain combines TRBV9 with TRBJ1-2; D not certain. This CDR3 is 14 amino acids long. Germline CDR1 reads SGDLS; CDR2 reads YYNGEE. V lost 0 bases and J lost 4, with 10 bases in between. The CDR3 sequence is CASSVDDWGYGYTF. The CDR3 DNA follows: TGTGCCAGCAGCGTAGATGACTGGGGCTATGGCTACACCTTC.

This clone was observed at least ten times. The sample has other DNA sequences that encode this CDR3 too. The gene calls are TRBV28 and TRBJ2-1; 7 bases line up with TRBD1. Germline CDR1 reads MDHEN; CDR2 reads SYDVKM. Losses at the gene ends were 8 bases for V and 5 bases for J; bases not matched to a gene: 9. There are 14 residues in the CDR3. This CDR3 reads CASLRQGRNNEQFF. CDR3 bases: TGTGCCAGCCTGCGACAGGGAAGGAACAATGAGCAGTTCTTC.

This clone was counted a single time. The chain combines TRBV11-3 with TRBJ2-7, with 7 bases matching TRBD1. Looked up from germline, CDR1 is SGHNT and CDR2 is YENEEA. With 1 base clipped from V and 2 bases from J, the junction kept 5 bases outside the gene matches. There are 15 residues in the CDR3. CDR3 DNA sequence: TGTGCCAGCAGCTTAGGTGGGGGACAGCCCTACGAGCAGTACTTC. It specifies CASSLGGGQPYEQYF. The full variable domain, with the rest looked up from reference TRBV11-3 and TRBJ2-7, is EAGVVQSPRYKIIEKKQPVAFWCNPISGHNTLYWYLQNLGQGPELLIRYENEEAVDDSQLPKDRFSAERLKGVDSTLKIQPAELGDSAVYLCASSLGGGQPYEQYFGPGTRLTVT.

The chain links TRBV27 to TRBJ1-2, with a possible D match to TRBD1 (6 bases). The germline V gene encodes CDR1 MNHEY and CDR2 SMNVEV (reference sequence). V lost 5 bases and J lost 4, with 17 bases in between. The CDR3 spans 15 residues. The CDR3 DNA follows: TGTGCCAGCAGTCCGAGCGGGGGGCGCGCCTATGGCTACACCTTC. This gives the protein CASSPSGGRAYGYTF.

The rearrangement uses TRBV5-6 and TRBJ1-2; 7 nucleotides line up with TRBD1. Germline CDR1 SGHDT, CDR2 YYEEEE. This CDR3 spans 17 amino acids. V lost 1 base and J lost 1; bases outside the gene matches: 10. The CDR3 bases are TGTGCCAGCAGCTTGAGGGGGACAGCCCGAGGTAACTATGGCTACACCTTC. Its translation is CASSLRGTARGNYGYTF.

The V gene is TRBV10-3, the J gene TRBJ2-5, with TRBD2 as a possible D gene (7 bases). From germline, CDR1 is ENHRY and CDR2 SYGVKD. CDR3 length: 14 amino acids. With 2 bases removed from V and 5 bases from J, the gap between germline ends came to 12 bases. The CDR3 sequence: CAISEGGGRETQYF. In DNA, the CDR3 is TGTGCCATCAGTGAGGGGGGGGGCCGTGAGACCCAGTACTTC.

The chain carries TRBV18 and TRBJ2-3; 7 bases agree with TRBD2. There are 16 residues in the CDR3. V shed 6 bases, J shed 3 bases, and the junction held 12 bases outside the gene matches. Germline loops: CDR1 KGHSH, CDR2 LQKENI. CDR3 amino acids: CASSTRGSSGTDTQYF. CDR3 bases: TGTGCCAGCTCCACCCGCGGGTCTAGCGGAACAGATACGCAGTATTTT. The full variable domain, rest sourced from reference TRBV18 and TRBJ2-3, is NAGVMQNPRHLVRRRGQEARLRCSPMKGHSHVYWYRQLPEEGLKFMVYLQKENIIDESGMPKERFSAEFPKEGPSILRIQQVVRGDSAAYFCASSTRGSSGTDTQYFGPGTRLTVL.

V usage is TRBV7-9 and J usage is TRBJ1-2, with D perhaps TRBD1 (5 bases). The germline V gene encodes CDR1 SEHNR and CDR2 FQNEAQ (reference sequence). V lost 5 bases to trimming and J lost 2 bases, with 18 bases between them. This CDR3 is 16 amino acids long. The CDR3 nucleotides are TGTGCCAGCAGCCTACACCTGGGGCAGTTCAACTATGGCTACACCTTC. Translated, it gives CASSLHLGQFNYGYTF.

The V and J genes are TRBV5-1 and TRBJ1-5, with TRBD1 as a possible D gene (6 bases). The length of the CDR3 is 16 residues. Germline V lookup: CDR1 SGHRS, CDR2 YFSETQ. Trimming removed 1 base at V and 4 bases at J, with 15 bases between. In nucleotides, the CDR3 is TGCGCCAGCAGCTTGAACGGGGGTCAGGGGAATCAGCCCCAGCATTTT. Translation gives CASSLNGGQGNQPQHF.

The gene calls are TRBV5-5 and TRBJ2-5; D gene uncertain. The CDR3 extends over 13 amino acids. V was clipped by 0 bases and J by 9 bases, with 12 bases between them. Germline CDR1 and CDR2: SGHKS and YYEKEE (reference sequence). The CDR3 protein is CASSLGDSWAQYF. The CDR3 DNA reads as TGTGCCAGCAGCTTGGGGGATAGCTGGGCCCAGTACTTC.